This T cell receptor (beta chain) was retrieved from a study of long-term antiretroviral therapy in people with HIV. The run of the v3.0 immunoSEQ assay was at survey level. The target of sequencing was roughly 40,000-55,000 T-cell genomes per sample. TCRdb's table, derived via immunoSEQ multiplex PCR, lists solely in-frame clones and lacks some. The data show tens of thousands of clones, approximately 80% seen once. In regard to this clone: Its target is unknown.

Overall study findings and caveats: Older ART regimens were possibly in use when the blood was collected between the mid-2000s and the late 2010s. On ART adherence, viral resistance or therapy changes, no data were available. Clones expanded before ART dominated the repertoire at all time points.

In germline, CDR1 is MNHNS, CDR2 SASEGT. Trimming removed 2 bases from V and 5 bases from J; junction bases left unmatched: 12. This CDR3 comprises 16 residues. The V and J genes are TRBV6-1 and TRBJ2-7; 7 nucleotides agree with TRBD2. The source is a man aged 18 to 35 with HIV. Material: unsorted PBMCs, obtained 0.6 years after starting antiretroviral therapy. Written as DNA, the CDR3 is TGTGCCAGCAGTGAAAATCCCTGGGGAGGGGCCGACGAGCAGTACTTC. It codes for CASSENPWGGADEQYF.